The source of this T cell receptor (beta chain) is a study of T cells in women clearing cervical HPV infection. immunoSEQ multiplex PCR used an average of around 1,100 ng genomic DNA. Sequencing was performed with immunoSEQ multiplex PCR; in TCRdb, only in-frame clones are kept and a portion is missing. Its clone listing holds approximately 44,000 clones. As concerns this clone: The antigen remains undetermined. The CDR3 is cut off 3 residues early in the read; its end comes from the germline J gene.

Trimming cost V 6 bases and J 4 bases; bases outside gene matches: 11. This CDR3 spans 16 amino acids. Study-wide findings and caveats: CIN3+ cases had significantly higher TCR richness than controls; evenness did not differ. Richness plus V gene abundances separated cases from controls with AUC about 0.8.

Sequencing was done on a sample of blood buffy coat. The chain combines TRBV12-3 or TRBV12-4 with TRBJ1-4, with 7 bases identical to TRBD1. This TCR was sampled from a woman aged 18 to 75 with a cervical HPV16 infection that either progressed to CIN3+ or cleared (not recorded which). Incomplete CDR3 DNA: TGTGCCAGCAGGGGGGCCAACAGGGGAGGTAATGAAAAA. Protein sequence: CASRGANRGGNEK. The whole CDR3 reads CASRGANRGGNEKLFF.